This TCR beta chain derives from a study of glioma-infiltrating T cells after dendritic cell vaccination. Whole-study findings and limits: Longer survival after dendritic cell vaccination followed higher pretreatment TIL content. No direct clonality-survival link was found; a diverse polyclonal response may matter.

Trimming removed 1 base from V and 8 bases from J, with 11 bases in between. This CDR3 has 13 amino acids. CDR1 is LGHNA and CDR2 is YNFKEQ in the germline V gene. The immunoSEQ assay amplified TCRB CDR3 from up to roughly 2 ug DNA. Primers: 60 V beta forward and 13 J beta reverse. Sequencing used immunoSEQ multiplex PCR; TCRdb keeps in-frame clones, though not all of them. The sample includes more than 95,000 clones, roughly 79% of them seen just once. As concerns this clone: What it binds is unknown.

The V and J genes are TRBV4-2 and TRBJ2-5; the D is unclear. The sample in question was blood, obtained before dendritic cell vaccination. The sequence came from a human donor with glioblastoma. CDR3 sequence: CASSQVRSPTQYF. The CDR3 bases are TGTGCCAGCAGCCAAGTCCGCAGTCCCACCCAGTACTTC.